The rows below give T cell receptor beta chains drawn from one sample of a study of T cell responses to AZD1222 COVID-19 vaccine. Produced via immunoSEQ multiplex PCR; TCRdb's table is partial and in-frame only. The profile shows around 160,000 clones, around nine tenths of them singletons. The sample here was peripheral blood, taken on day 0 of MenACWY control vaccination. The receptors were gathered from an adult in good health. CDR3s include the opening cysteine and the closing phenylalanine or tryptophan. A D gene is named only where the DNA matches it firmly. Clone size is stated in some rows and not others, as once, few, many or a class when expanded.

TRBV5-1	.	TRBJ1-3	.	TGCGCCAGCAGCACCATGGGACGTGGAAACACCATATATTTT	CASSTMGRGNTIYF
TRBV30	.	TRBJ2-5	.	TGTGCCTGGAGTGTTGGACCTCCAGGGACCCAGTACTTC	CAWSVGPPGTQYF
TRBV28	.	TRBJ2-2	.	TGTGCCAGCATCAGAGGAGAGGCCGGGGAGCTGTTTTTT	CASIRGEAGELFF
TRBV6-5	.	TRBJ1-1	.	TGTGCCAGCAGTAACCTCGACACTGAAGCTTTCTTT	CASSNLDTEAFF
TRBV6-5	.	TRBJ1-1	TRBD1	TGTGCCAGCACTCCGGTAGGGGGCCTCCTTGAAGCTTTCTTT	CASTPVGGLLEAFF
TRBV7-9	.	TRBJ2-7	.	TGTGCCAGCAGCTTAGCGAGGTGGGACACTTACTCCTACGAGCAGTACTTC	CASSLARWDTYSYEQYF
TRBV30	few	TRBJ1-2	TRBD1	TGTGCCTGGAACCGGGACAGGGGCGATGGCTACACCTTC	CAWNRDRGDGYTF
TRBV5-1	.	TRBJ2-2	TRBD1	TGCGCCAGCAGCCTACTGGACAGGACCTCCACCGGGGAGCTGTTTTTT	CASSLLDRTSTGELFF
TRBV19	.	TRBJ2-1	.	TGTGCCAGTAGTACCAGCCCAGCTGCTATGGAGCAGTTCTTC	CASSTSPAAMEQFF
TRBV4-1	.	TRBJ1-4	.	TGCGCCAGCAGCCACGCTACAGGGTTACGTGAAAAACTGTTTTTT	CASSHATGLREKLFF
TRBV5-3	once	TRBJ1-1	.	TGTGCCACCCTCCCCAGGGATGTTAACACTGAAGCTTTCTTT	CATLPRDVNTEAFF
TRBV6-5	.	TRBJ1-1	.	TGTGCCAGCGGCGGCAGGGTGAACACTGAAGCTTTCTTT	CASGGRVNTEAFF
TRBV21-1	.	TRBJ2-7	.	TGTGCCAGCAGCGCGAAGTGCCAGAGCTCCTACGAGCAGTACTTC	CASSAKCQSSYEQYF
TRBV19	.	TRBJ2-3	TRBD2	TGTGCCAGTAGCCTCTCTCCTAGCGGGTCAGATACGCAGTATTTT	CASSLSPSGSDTQYF
TRBV7-9	.	TRBJ2-3	.	TGTGCCAGCACCCTTAGGAGGCAGGGGACCTGGGTGAGGGCGGGCACAGATACGCAGTATTTT	CASTLRRQGTWVRAGTDTQYF
TRBV7-9	.	TRBJ2-7	TRBD2	TGTGCCAGCAGCGCCGGGACTAGCGGGGCTGGGAGCTCCTACGAGCAGTACTTC	CASSAGTSGAGSSYEQYF
TRBV4-1	.	TRBJ1-4	.	TGCGCCAGCAGCCAGATCGGGGACGAAAAACTGTTTTTT	CASSQIGDEKLFF
TRBV7-9	few	TRBJ2-1	.	TGTGCCAGCAGTTCAGTCCCAGGGCTCGGTGAGCAGTTCTTC	CASSSVPGLGEQFF
TRBV5-1	.	TRBJ2-7	.	TGCGCCAGCAGCTTGGCCGGGCTAGATTATGCCCTCAAGCAGTACTTC	CASSLAGLDYALKQYF
TRBV28	.	TRBJ1-5	.	TGTGCCAGCACCCGCCCAGAGAATCAGCCCCAGCATTTT	CASTRPENQPQHF
TRBV30	.	TRBJ2-5	.	TGTGCCTGGAGTGGGAAGGACCAAGAGACCCAGTACTTC	CAWSGKDQETQYF
TRBV10-3	.	TRBJ1-6	.	TGTGCCATCAGTGATAGTGGGGGGCAGGCATCCTCACCCCTCCACTTT	CAISDSGGQASSPLHF
TRBV6-5	.	TRBJ1-2	TRBD1	TGTGCCAGCAGTCTACAGGGGGGCTATGGCTACACCTTC	CASSLQGGYGYTF
TRBV7-6	once	TRBJ2-1	.	TGTGCCAGCAGCTTATCCGGCTCCTACAATGAGCAGTTCTTC	CASSLSGSYNEQFF
TRBV4-1	once	TRBJ1-1	.	TGCGCCAGCAACAGGCTGGGGGTTATGAACACTGAAGCTTTCTTT	CASNRLGVMNTEAFF
TRBV11-2	.	TRBJ2-5	TRBD2	TGTGCCAGCAGCCCCCGGCGGGAGGGAAACCAAGAGACCCAGTACTTC	CASSPRREGNQETQYF
TRBV4-1	.	TRBJ1-2	.	TGCGCCAGCAGCCAAGAATTGGGGGTTCCCTACTATGGCTACACCTTC	CASSQELGVPYYGYTF
TRBV9	.	TRBJ1-6	.	TGTGCCAGCAGCGTAGGCGGGGGTGGTTCACCCCTCCACTTT	CASSVGGGGSPLHF
TRBV7-9	.	TRBJ2-7	.	TGTGCCAGCAGCTTAGGGGGGACGGGGGCCTACGAGCAGTACTTC	CASSLGGTGAYEQYF
TRBV19	.	TRBJ1-2	.	TGTGCCAGTAGTATAGATCTTACTGGCAGCGATGGCTACACCTTC	CASSIDLTGSDGYTF
TRBV7-2	once	TRBJ2-3	.	TGTGCCAGCAGCCCCGTAGGTTTGGGACGCACAGATACGCAGTATTTT	CASSPVGLGRTDTQYF
TRBV3-1/TRBV3-2	.	TRBJ2-1	TRBD2	TGTGCCAGCAGAGGACTAGCGGGGGGGCCTTCCCCCAATGAGCAGTTCTTC	CASRGLAGGPSPNEQFF
TRBV11-2	few	TRBJ1-1	TRBD1	TGTGCCAGCAGCTTAGTCCCAGGGGGAGCTTTCTTT	CASSLVPGGAFF
TRBV6-4	medium-sized	TRBJ2-3	TRBD2	TGTGCCAGCAGCTCACAAGCGGGGGGCACAGATACGCAGTATTTT	CASSSQAGGTDTQYF
TRBV6-5	.	TRBJ1-2	.	TGTGCCAGCAGTTACTCCGGGCAGGGGATCAGCTATGGCTACACCTTC	CASSYSGQGISYGYTF
TRBV2	.	TRBJ2-3	.	TGTGCCAGCAGTGTTGGACAGATCGCAACAGATACGCAGTATTTT	CASSVGQIATDTQYF
TRBV10-1	once	TRBJ1-6	.	TGCGCCAGCAGTGAGCGGGCCTCGAATTCACCCCTCCACTTT	CASSERASNSPLHF
TRBV19	.	TRBJ2-3	TRBD2	TGTGCCAGTAGCCCGGGACTAGCGGGTGTCACAGATACGCAGTATTTT	CASSPGLAGVTDTQYF
TRBV29-1	.	TRBJ1-2	.	TGCAGCGTTCGGGGGGCTGATGGCTACACCTTC	CSVRGADGYTF
TRBV6-1	.	TRBJ2-7	.	TGTGCCAGCAGTGACAGCATCTACGAGCAGTACTTC	CASSDSIYEQYF
TRBV2	.	TRBJ2-5	.	TGTGCCAGCAGTGGGACATCGGAAGTGGGGACCCAGTACTTC	CASSGTSEVGTQYF
TRBV5-6	.	TRBJ1-4	.	TGTGCCAGCAGCTTGGTGGGCAGAAGTAATGAAAAACTGTTTTTT	CASSLVGRSNEKLFF
TRBV30	.	TRBJ2-7	.	TGTGCCAGCGCCCAAGGGGGGGCGCTTAAAGGGCAGTACTTC	CASAQGGALKGQYF
TRBV29-1	.	TRBJ1-1	TRBD1	TGCAGCGTTTTCCCGACAGGGACCACTGAAGCTTTCTTT	CSVFPTGTTEAFF
TRBV3-1/TRBV3-2	.	TRBJ1-2	.	TGTGCCAGCAGTGTGTCCTTCTATGGCTACACCTTC	CASSVSFYGYTF
TRBV4-1	.	TRBJ1-1	.	TGCGCCAGCAGCCTTTCCCCCCAGCAGGGAGAGAGATCTTTCTTT	CASSLSPQQGERSFF
TRBV5-6	.	TRBJ1-2	.	TGTGCCAGCAGCCAGTCGCCTGAGAACTATGGCTACACCTTC	CASSQSPENYGYTF
TRBV10-3	.	TRBJ2-7	TRBD1	TGTGCCATCAGTGCGGGACAGGTCTCCTACGAGCAGTACTTC	CAISAGQVSYEQYF
TRBV7-9	.	TRBJ2-7	.	TGTGCCAGCAACCCGCAGGGTACCGACGAGCAGTACTTC	CASNPQGTDEQYF
TRBV7-7	.	TRBJ2-7	TRBD1	TGTGCTAGCAGCATCCGTCGGGACAGGGTTAGATACGAGCAGTACTTC	CASSIRRDRVRYEQYF
TRBV7-9	.	TRBJ2-1	.	TGTGCCAGCAGCTTAGACACGGGTTGGGATGAGCAGTTCTTC	CASSLDTGWDEQFF